The 11 T cell receptor beta chains in this list originate from one sample, sequenced in a study of cytomegalovirus exposure and HLA in healthy donors. A multiplex PCR was run with 60 Vbeta primers and 13 Jbeta primers. The method was immunoSEQ multiplex PCR; TCRdb's version includes in-frame clones alone and lacks a portion of them. This table holds around 140,000 clones, roughly 70% found once. Sequencing was carried out using PBMCs. These receptors all stem from a man in his forties or fifties in good health and CMV-seropositive.

This clone came up once. The chain couples TRBV11-1 to TRBJ2-7, with 9 nucleotides matching TRBD1. With 5 bases clipped from V and 2 bases from J, the junction kept 7 bases outside the gene matches. The germline CDR1 and CDR2 sequences are SGHAT and FQDESV (reference sequence). The CDR3 runs 15 residues. CDR3 amino acids: CASSPGTGLTYEQYF. CDR3 coding DNA: TGTGCCAGCAGCCCCGGGACAGGGCTTACCTACGAGCAGTACTTC. Looking up the rest from reference TRBV11-1 and TRBJ2-7 gives the full variable domain: EAEVAQSPRYKITEKSQAVAFWCDPISGHATLYWYRQILGQGPELLVQFQDESVVDDSQLPKDRFSAERLKGVDSTLKIQPAELGDSAMYLCASSPGTGLTYEQYFGPGTRLTVT.

This clone was seen only a few times. This sequence joins TRBV2 and TRBJ1-1; perhaps TRBD1 as D (6 bases). CDR3 length equals 13 residues. Germline values: CDR1 SNHLY, CDR2 FYNNEI. The ends were cut back, 7 bases at V and 0 bases at J, with 9 bases in the middle. The CDR3 spells CASKDSVNTEAFF. CDR3 sequence (DNA): TGTGCCAGCAAGGACAGTGTGAACACTGAAGCTTTCTTT.

With regard to this clone: At one boundary the junction diverges from the germline segment, which might be a read error. The chain couples TRBV7-7 to TRBJ2-5; the D gene is possibly TRBD2 (6 bases). CDR3 length: 15 amino acids. Germline CDR1 reads SSHAT; CDR2 reads FNYEAQ (reference sequence). The CDR3, as DNA: TGTGCTAGCAGCTTAACGAAACAGCGGGTCGAGACCCAGTACTTC. Its translation: CASSLTKQRVETQYF.

This clone was observed a handful of times. V usage is TRBV10-3 and J usage is TRBJ2-7; D gene unclear. Germline lookup yields CDR1 ENHRY and CDR2 SYGVKD. V shed 10 bases and J shed 5 bases, with 9 bases lying between them. The CDR3 loop spans 10 amino acids. This CDR3 reads CATYFDEQYF. The CDR3 coding sequence is TGTGCCACCTATTTCGACGAGCAGTACTTC.

V and J are TRBV27 and TRBJ1-2, with 7 bases that match TRBD1. V trimming: 6 bases; J trimming: 0 bases; junction bases outside the gene matches: 10. The CDR3 is 16 amino acids. CDR1 MNHEY and CDR2 SMNVEV come from the germline V gene (reference sequence). CDR3 bases: TGTGCCAGCAGCCCCCCGGGACAGCCCGCTAACTATGGCTACACCTTC. This translates into CASSPPGQPANYGYTF.

The chain combines TRBV11-3 with TRBJ1-5; 7 bases map to TRBD1. The CDR3 has 12 amino acids. Germline V CDR1 and CDR2: SGHNT, YENEEA. J lost 6 bases, V lost 9 bases, and 5 bases had no gene match. The CDR3: CARQGKGQPQHF. For the CDR3, the DNA is TGTGCCAGACAGGGGAAGGGTCAGCCCCAGCATTTT.

The rearrangement links TRBV5-8 to TRBJ1-1; D not resolved. V lost 4 bases and J lost 0, with 10 bases in between. The CDR3 runs to 14 residues. From germline, CDR1 is SGHTS and CDR2 YDEGEE. The CDR3 region has the DNA TGTGCCAGCAGCCCCCGTCTGTTGAACACTGAAGCTTTCTTT. Protein product: CASSPRLLNTEAFF.

V usage is TRBV5-1 and J usage is TRBJ1-4, with 7 nucleotides matching TRBD1. V dropped 0 bases and J dropped 5; count of bases not matched to a gene: 4. Germline lookup yields CDR1 SGHRS and CDR2 YFSETQ. The CDR3 has 15 residues. In DNA form, the CDR3 reads TGCGCCAGCAGCTTGGGGGACAGAAAGAATGAAAAACTGTTTTTT. It codes for CASSLGDRKNEKLFF.

The chain employs TRBV7-2 and TRBJ2-7, with TRBD1 matching 8 bases. V was pared by 5 bases and J by 3 bases, with 9 bases of the junction left unmatched. Germline V lookup: CDR1 SGHTA, CDR2 FQGNSA. The CDR3 is 15 residues long. The CDR3 here is CASSARGQVVYEQYF. DNA for the CDR3: TGTGCCAGCAGCGCCAGGGGACAGGTAGTCTACGAGCAGTACTTC.

This clone was detected once. The V gene is TRBV5-5, the J gene TRBJ2-2; 10 bases agree with TRBD1. Losses at the gene ends were 6 bases for V and 1 base for J; bases not matched to a gene: 3. CDR1 is SGHKS and CDR2 is YYEKEE in the germline V gene (reference sequence). This CDR3 comprises 15 residues. CDR3 region: CASIRTGGNTGELFF. In DNA, the CDR3 is TGTGCCAGCATCCGGACAGGGGGGAACACCGGGGAGCTGTTTTTT.

The CDR3 DNA sequence: TGTGCCAGCAGCTTAGTCGCCCGTTTAGGGGCTGAAGCTTTCTTT. Amino acids: CASSLVARLGAEAFF. The chain couples TRBV7-2 to TRBJ1-1; a possible D gene is TRBD1 (5 bases). This CDR3 contains 15 residues. Germline CDR1 is SGHTA and CDR2 is FQGNSA. V was pared by 1 base and J by 6 bases, with 15 bases between.